The 6 T cell receptor beta chains given below trace back to one sample, sequenced in a study of cytomegalovirus exposure and HLA in healthy donors. The data were produced by immunoSEQ multiplex PCR, yet TCRdb's version contains in-frame clones alone and is incomplete. The table shows fewer than 250,000 clones, with around 87% occurring only once. Input material: PBMCs. The receptors derive from a woman aged 18 to 35 in good health and CMV-seropositive.

The chain links TRBV5-1 to TRBJ2-1; D is possibly TRBD2 (7 bases). Germline V gene data show CDR1 as SGHRS and CDR2 as YFSETQ. The CDR3 extends over 16 amino acids. The germline V and J ends were trimmed by 2 bases and 2 bases, with 14 bases remaining between them. The CDR3 here is CASSLGGGPPYNEQFF. As DNA, the CDR3 is TGCGCCAGCAGCTTAGGGGGAGGGCCCCCCTACAATGAGCAGTTCTTC.

V gene TRBV10-2 combines with J gene TRBJ2-3; perhaps TRBD1 as D (6 bases). There are 14 residues in the CDR3. Trimming left V 2 bases short and J 0 bases short, with 6 bases between. Germline V CDR1 and CDR2: WSHSY, SAAADI. The CDR3 bases are TGCGCCAGCAGTGAGCAGGGGAGCACAGATACGCAGTATTTT. Its translation is CASSEQGSTDTQYF.

This sequence joins TRBV7-6 and TRBJ2-5, with 7 bases aligning to TRBD2. This CDR3 has 15 residues. V gave up 1 base and J gave up 4 bases; unmatched junction bases: 6. The V gene's germline CDR1 is SGHVS and CDR2 FNYEAQ. The CDR3 protein is CASSLVGGRGETQYF. The CDR3 DNA is TGTGCCAGCAGCTTAGTGGGCGGGAGAGGAGAGACCCAGTACTTC.

The CDR3 here is CASSRGRSTDTQYF. CDR3 in DNA: TGTGCCAGCAGTCGCGGGAGGAGCACAGATACGCAGTATTTT. This chain links TRBV11-1 with TRBJ2-3; 8 bases match TRBD2. Unmatched junction bases numbered 2, after V lost 6 bases and J lost 0 bases. CDR3 length: 14 residues. Germline CDR1 is SGHAT and CDR2 is FQDESV (reference sequence).

The rearrangement links TRBV5-4 to TRBJ2-1; 11 bases match TRBD1. J lost 8 bases, V lost 3 bases, and 7 bases had no gene match. The CDR3 covers 15 residues. In germline, CDR1 is SGHNT, CDR2 YYREEE (reference sequence). CDR3 coding DNA: TGTGCCAGCAGCTCGGACAGGGGGCGCTTCTATGAGCAGTTCTTC. This gives the protein CASSSDRGRFYEQFF.

The chain has TRBV28 and TRBJ1-2; possible D gene TRBD1, 5 bases. The CDR3 covers 16 residues. The V gene's germline CDR1 is MDHEN and CDR2 SYDVKM. The V end lost 6 bases, the J end lost 4 bases, and 21 bases lay between the germline ends. CDR3 sequence reads: CASSRGWGEGSYGYTF. The DNA of the CDR3 is TGTGCCAGCAGCCGTGGATGGGGGGAAGGGAGCTATGGCTACACCTTC.